The sequence of this T cell receptor beta chain was determined in a study of T cell repertoires in cytomegalovirus infection. V lost 2 bases and J 0 bases, leaving 12 bases between the germline ends. Germline V gene sequence: CDR1 SGDLS, CDR2 YYNGEE. This CDR3 has 15 amino acids. TCRdb recomputed calls from the reads with MiXCR, one row per CDR3 protein. The sample yields roughly 230,000 distinct CDR3 sequences, about 23% seen once. The receptor was derived from a human donor in good health (CMV status not recorded). Some clones in this sample may be carry-over from other donors' samples. The V and J genes are TRBV9 and TRBJ2-7; TRBD1 might be the D (6 bases). The sequencing input was CD8+ T cells from PBMCs. Here the CDR3 reads CASSVRDTSSYEQYF. CDR3 in DNA: TGTGCCAGCAGCGTCCGGGACACCTCCTCCTACGAGCAGTACTTC.